Each of the 5 T cell receptor beta chains below was sequenced from the same sample in a study of blood T cells in healthy people across ages. A second about 6 to 11 cycle PCR used barcoded and J-beta primers. TCRdb called the 5' RACE reads again in MiXCR, with one record for every CDR3 protein. The table lists more than 900,000 distinct CDR3 sequences, about 27% of them singletons. These same records also appear under a second study, on T cells of mothers and their children.

Sequencing input: blood. These receptors originate from a middle-aged woman in good health.

This clonotype was seen a handful of times. The V gene is TRBV14, the J gene TRBJ1-6; possible D gene TRBD1, 6 bases. V gave up 6 bases and J gave up 10 bases, with 22 bases separating them. The CDR3 has 16 amino acids. Germline V gene data show CDR1 as SGHDN and CDR2 as FVKESK. CDR3 DNA sequence: TGTGCCAGCAGTCAATTCAGGACAGACATTGGGTCACCCCTCCACTTT. It is translated as CASSQFRTDIGSPLHF.

The rearrangement joins TRBV15 to TRBJ2-3; D is unresolved. The length of the CDR3 is 16 residues. V was trimmed by 1 base and J by 0 bases, leaving 11 bases between them. CDR1 and CDR2 from the germline V gene are LNHNV and YYDKDF (reference sequence). The chain's CDR3 is CATSRVRSFSTDTQYF. CDR3 coding DNA: TGTGCCACCAGCAGAGTCAGGAGCTTTAGCACAGATACGCAGTATTTT.

The chain joins TRBV11-3 to TRBJ2-1, with D unclear. Germline-derived CDR1 and CDR2 are SGHNT and YENEEA. CDR3 length equals 12 residues. Trimming stripped 4 bases from V and 7 bases from J, with 8 bases between. CDR3 residues: CASSYEPNEQFF. DNA for the CDR3: TGTGCCAGCAGCTATGAGCCGAATGAGCAGTTCTTC.

The chain carries TRBV7-2 and TRBJ1-2, with D unresolved. There are 14 residues in the CDR3. The germline CDR1 and CDR2 sequences are SGHTA and FQGNSA. The V gene lost 1 base and the J gene lost 4 bases, with 10 bases spanning the gap. CDR3 loop: CASSLGWQIYGYTF. The CDR3 DNA reads TGTGCCAGCAGCTTAGGTTGGCAGATCTATGGCTACACCTTC.

Notes on this clonotype: The germline gene is not matched at one end of the junction; a read error may be the cause. This chain joins TRBV7-6 and TRBJ1-1; no firm D call. Germline assignment: CDR1 SGHVS and CDR2 FNYEAQ. CDR3 size: 14 residues. The DNA of the CDR3 is TGTACCAGCAGCTTATCGGGTATGAACACTGAAGCTTTCTTT. It is translated as CTSSLSGMNTEAFF.